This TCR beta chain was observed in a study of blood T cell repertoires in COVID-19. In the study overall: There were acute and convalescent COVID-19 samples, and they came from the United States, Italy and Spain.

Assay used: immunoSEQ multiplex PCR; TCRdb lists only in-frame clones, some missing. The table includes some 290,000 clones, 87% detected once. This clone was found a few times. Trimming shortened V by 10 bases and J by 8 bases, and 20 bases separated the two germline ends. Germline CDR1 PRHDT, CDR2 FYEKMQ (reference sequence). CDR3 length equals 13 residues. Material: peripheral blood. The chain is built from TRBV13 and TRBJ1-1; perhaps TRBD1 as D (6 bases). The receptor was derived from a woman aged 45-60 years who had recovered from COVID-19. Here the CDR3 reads CATAKRQVPEAFF. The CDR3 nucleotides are TGTGCCACCGCCAAGAGACAGGTCCCAGAAGCTTTCTTT.